Below, one T cell receptor (beta chain) is given with its context. Original analysis: Nucleated cell number was recorded as an estimate derived from reference gene primer amplification. The table came from immunoSEQ multiplex PCR; TCRdb's copy has only in-frame clones and leaves some out. Clonal size and the V and J genes are those of that table, whereas D and trimming came from the DNA. The sample lists around 240,000 clones, 70% to 90% occurring once. The data stem from a study of blood T cell repertoires in COVID-19. Background on the study: The origin of the acute and convalescent COVID-19 samples was the United States, Italy and Spain. Sample material is recorded as cDNA or gDNA derived from T cells, B-cell-depleted T cells, or PBMCs.

The CDR3 is made up of 14 amino acids. The germline gives CDR1 LGHDT, CDR2 YNNKEL (reference sequence). With 1 base removed from V and 7 bases from J, the gap between germline ends came to 11 bases. The sample was peripheral blood. The chain employs TRBV3-1 (or the pseudogene TRBV3-2) and TRBJ1-5, with a tentative D call TRBD1 (5 bases). The receptor was isolated from a man aged 35 to 55 with acute or convalescent COVID-19. Written as DNA, the CDR3 is TGTGCCAGCAGCCAAGGGATAGGGGCCCAGCCCCAGCATTTT. This codes for CASSQGIGAQPQHF.